The rows below give T cell receptor beta chains drawn from one sample of a study of OX40 agonist ivuxolimab in advanced cancers. Only in-frame clones appear in the TCRdb table, and some are missing; sequencing was by immunoSEQ multiplex PCR. The sample yields approximately 35,000 clones, around 92% seen once. Sequencing used CD4+ or CD8+ T cells sorted from blood, obtained in a trial of the OX40 agonist ivuxolimab. These receptors all stem from an adult with an advanced solid tumor such as melanoma, head and neck, liver or kidney cancer. The CDR3 runs from the conserved cysteine through the conserved F or W. A D gene is named only where the DNA matches it firmly. The size of a clone is reported for some rows only, either as once, few or many, or as a class for expanded clones.

v_gene: TRBV9
j_gene: TRBJ1-4
abundance: once
d_gene: -
CDR3nt: TGTGCCAGCAGCCCGAGCATTAATGAAAAACTGTTTTTT
CDR3aa: CASSPSINEKLFF

v_gene: TRBV4-2
j_gene: TRBJ2-1
abundance: -
d_gene: TRBD1
CDR3nt: TGTGCCAGCAGCCGGGAAAGGACAGGGTTCTACAATGAGCAGTTCTTC
CDR3aa: CASSRERTGFYNEQFF

v_gene: TRBV9
j_gene: TRBJ2-5
abundance: -
d_gene: -
CDR3nt: TGTGCCAGCAGCGTGGAGGGGCACCTGCGGCTACAAGAGACCCAGTACTTC
CDR3aa: CASSVEGHLRLQETQYF

v_gene: TRBV9
j_gene: TRBJ1-2
abundance: -
d_gene: -
CDR3nt: TGTGCCAGCAGCTTAACAGGCCAAAGGGCTACAGCCTTC
CDR3aa: CASSLTGQRATAF

v_gene: TRBV9
j_gene: TRBJ2-3
abundance: once
d_gene: TRBD1
CDR3nt: TGTGCCAGCAACAGACAGGGCAACTGGGCCACAGATACGCAGTATTTT
CDR3aa: CASNRQGNWATDTQYF

v_gene: TRBV18
j_gene: TRBJ2-7
abundance: once
d_gene: TRBD2
CDR3nt: TGTGCCAGCTCAGGAACCCCGGGACTAGTGCGCGACGAGCAGTACTTC
CDR3aa: CASSGTPGLVRDEQYF

v_gene: TRBV7-6
j_gene: TRBJ2-7
abundance: -
d_gene: -
CDR3nt: TGTGCCAGCAGCTTAGCAGGAGCCTACGAGCAGTACTTC
CDR3aa: CASSLAGAYEQYF

v_gene: TRBV28
j_gene: TRBJ2-1
abundance: -
d_gene: TRBD2
CDR3nt: TGTGCCAGCACCCCAAATAGCGGGAGAGAGTACAATGAGCAGTTCTTC
CDR3aa: CASTPNSGREYNEQFF

v_gene: TRBV29-1
j_gene: TRBJ1-2
abundance: -
d_gene: TRBD1
CDR3nt: TGCAGCGTCGACGACAGGGGAGGTGGCTACACCTTC
CDR3aa: CSVDDRGGGYTF

v_gene: TRBV19
j_gene: TRBJ2-1
abundance: once
d_gene: -
CDR3nt: TGTGCCAGTAGTATGAGGTTGAATGAGCAGTTCTTC
CDR3aa: CASSMRLNEQFF

v_gene: TRBV5-6
j_gene: TRBJ2-4
abundance: -
d_gene: TRBD1
CDR3nt: TGTGCCAGCAGCTGGACAGGGGGGGACATTCAGTACTTC
CDR3aa: CASSWTGGDIQYF

v_gene: TRBV21-1
j_gene: TRBJ2-5
abundance: -
d_gene: -
CDR3nt: TGTGCCAGCAGCAAGCTACAGGGGGTGGAGCGGGAGTCAGGAGAGACCCAGTACTTC
CDR3aa: CASSKLQGVERESGETQYF

v_gene: TRBV14
j_gene: TRBJ2-5
abundance: -
d_gene: -
CDR3nt: TGTGCCAGCAGCGTTGGGGTCGAGACCCAGTACTTC
CDR3aa: CASSVGVETQYF

v_gene: TRBV9
j_gene: TRBJ2-1
abundance: -
d_gene: TRBD2
CDR3nt: TGTGCCAGCAGCGTAGTAGGTAGCGGGAGGATCTATGAGCAGTTCTTC
CDR3aa: CASSVVGSGRIYEQFF

v_gene: TRBV6-6
j_gene: TRBJ1-1
abundance: -
d_gene: TRBD1
CDR3nt: TGTGCCAGCAGCGACAGGGAGTCGACTGAAGCTTTCTTT
CDR3aa: CASSDRESTEAFF

v_gene: TRBV4-3
j_gene: TRBJ2-7
abundance: -
d_gene: TRBD1
CDR3nt: TGCGCCAGCAGCCAGGCTCGACAGGGGTTCTACGAGCAGTACTTC
CDR3aa: CASSQARQGFYEQYF

v_gene: TRBV11-2
j_gene: TRBJ2-3
abundance: -
d_gene: TRBD1
CDR3nt: TGTGCCAGCAGCTTATACAGGGGGGTCACAGATACGCAGTATTTT
CDR3aa: CASSLYRGVTDTQYF